Listed below are T cell receptor beta chains from one sample, sequenced in a study of identical twins. TCRdb called the 5' RACE reads again in MiXCR, with one record for every CDR3 protein. The sample carries about 1.7 million distinct CDR3 sequences, roughly a third recorded once. The specimen was cord blood. The origin of the receptors is a newborn girl in good health. Both conserved end residues are part of each CDR3. A D gene is named only where the DNA matches it firmly. Clone size, where shown, is once, few, many, or a class for clones that have expanded.

clone size,V gene,J gene,D gene,CDR3 protein,CDR3 DNA
few,TRBV11-1,TRBJ2-4,TRBD1,CASSPPDRGAQYF,TGTGCCAGCAGCCCGCCGGACAGGGGAGCGCAGTACTTC
few,TRBV6-1,TRBJ2-1,-,CASSSHPSSYNEQFF,TGTGCCAGCAGTAGCCACCCAAGCTCCTACAATGAGCAGTTCTTC
few,TRBV20-1,TRBJ2-2,-,CSARGPSAGELFF,TGCAGTGCTAGAGGACCGTCGGCCGGGGAGCTGTTTTTT
-,TRBV4-2,TRBJ2-3,-,CASSQARGTGDTQYF,TGTGCCAGCAGCCAAGCTCGGGGGACGGGAGATACGCAGTATTTT
-,TRBV9,TRBJ2-1,TRBD2,CASSPLPGLAGGNEQFF,TGTGCCAGCAGCCCCCTCCCTGGGCTAGCGGGGGGCAATGAGCAGTTCTTC
-,TRBV3-1,TRBJ1-4,TRBD1,CASSLGTGDNEKLFF,TGTGCCAGCAGCCTGGGGACAGGGGATAATGAAAAACTGTTTTTT
-,TRBV11-2,TRBJ2-5,TRBD1,CASSATPGGPETQYF,TGTGCCAGCAGCGCAACCCCAGGGGGCCCAGAGACCCAGTACTTC
-,TRBV29-1,TRBJ1-1,-,CSVETGPAFF,TGCAGCGTTGAAACAGGGCCAGCTTTCTTT
-,TRBV25-1,TRBJ2-1,TRBD2,CASSERSGEYNEQFF,TGTGCCAGCAGTGAAAGAAGCGGGGAGTACAATGAGCAGTTCTTC
-,TRBV12-3/TRBV12-4,TRBJ2-1,-,CASSSSRDHSYNEQFF,TGTGCCAGCAGTTCTTCCCGGGACCATTCCTACAATGAGCAGTTCTTC
-,TRBV4-1,TRBJ1-2,-,CASSQDGGFISSYTF,TGCGCCAGCAGCCAAGATGGGGGATTCATATCTAGCTACACCTTC
-,TRBV12-3/TRBV12-4,TRBJ2-7,TRBD1,CASSVGTGLPYEQYF,TGTGCCAGCAGCGTTGGGACAGGCCTGCCCTACGAGCAGTACTTC
few,TRBV7-9,TRBJ2-3,TRBD2,CASSLAHGTSVSTDTQYF,TGTGCCAGCAGCTTAGCGCACGGGACTAGCGTGAGCACAGATACGCAGTATTTT
-,TRBV7-2,TRBJ2-5,TRBD2,CASSLSSGMETQYF,TGTGCCAGCAGCTTGTCTAGCGGTATGGAGACCCAGTACTTC
-,TRBV20-1,TRBJ2-1,-,CSARGRDKYNEQFF,TGCAGTGCTAGGGGGCGGGATAAATACAATGAGCAGTTCTTC
-,TRBV7-2,TRBJ2-1,TRBD2,CASSIRGGPYNEQFF,TGTGCCAGCAGCATACGGGGGGGCCCGTACAATGAGCAGTTCTTC
-,TRBV28,TRBJ1-4,-,CASGRREKLFF,TGTGCCAGCGGGCGGAGAGAAAAACTGTTTTTT
many,TRBV14,TRBJ2-3,-,CASSQGLGKAQRTDTQYF,TGTGCCAGCAGCCAAGGTTTAGGAAAAGCCCAACGCACAGATACGCAGTATTTT
few,TRBV7-9,TRBJ1-4,-,CASDDSKEKLFF,TGTGCCAGCGACGACAGCAAAGAAAAACTGTTTTTT
few,TRBV5-5,TRBJ2-5,-,CASSRSVTGLQETQYF,TGTGCCAGCAGCCGGTCGGTGACAGGCCTTCAAGAGACCCAGTACTTC
-,TRBV7-4,TRBJ1-5,-,CASSLVSRDHQPQHF,TGTGCCAGCAGCTTAGTTAGCCGGGACCATCAGCCCCAGCATTTT
-,TRBV27,TRBJ2-7,TRBD2,CASSFHSGGEQYF,TGTGCCAGCAGTTTCCACTCGGGGGGCGAGCAGTACTTC
-,TRBV7-2,TRBJ2-1,-,CASSLLRGLEQFF,TGTGCCAGCAGCTTATTAAGAGGACTAGAGCAGTTCTTC
once,TRBV11-2,TRBJ1-1,-,CASSLGATLLNTEAFF,TGTGCCAGCAGCTTAGGTGCCACCTTATTGAACACTGAAGCTTTCTTT
-,TRBV2,TRBJ2-1,TRBD2,CASSEGRERANEQFF,TGTGCCAGCAGTGAGGGGCGGGAGCGGGCCAATGAGCAGTTCTTC
few,TRBV12-3/TRBV12-4,TRBJ2-3,-,CASGERTTTDTQYF,TGTGCCAGCGGGGAAAGGACCACCACAGATACGCAGTATTTT
few,TRBV20-1,TRBJ2-4,-,CSARGRAGGTKNIQYF,TGCAGTGCCAGAGGGAGGGCAGGGGGGACCAAAAACATTCAGTACTTC
few,TRBV6-2/TRBV6-3,TRBJ2-7,-,CASSYHSISSYEQYF,TGTGCCAGCAGTTACCACAGCATAAGCTCCTACGAGCAGTACTTC
few,TRBV10-3,TRBJ2-7,TRBD2,CAISDGRESYEQYF,TGTGCCATCAGTGACGGGCGGGAGTCCTACGAGCAGTACTTC
once,TRBV11-2,TRBJ2-1,TRBD2,CASSLVRLGLLAGDLQNEQFF,TGTGCCAGCAGCTTAGTAAGGTTGGGGCTACTAGCGGGAGACCTCCAGAATGAGCAGTTCTTC
-,TRBV10-3,TRBJ2-1,TRBD2,CAISESSPRLAGTNEQFF,TGTGCCATCAGTGAGTCCTCGCCGCGACTAGCGGGTACCAATGAGCAGTTCTTC
few,TRBV2,TRBJ2-5,TRBD2,CASTLGGLAEKTQYF,TGTGCCAGCACCTTAGGGGGACTAGCGGAGAAGACCCAGTACTTC
-,TRBV10-3,TRBJ2-1,TRBD2,CAISESRALAGVYEQFF,TGTGCCATCAGTGAGTCGAGAGCGCTAGCGGGGGTTTATGAGCAGTTCTTC
few,TRBV7-2,TRBJ1-6,-,CASSLVLSSYNSPLHF,TGTGCCAGCAGCTTAGTTCTCTCGTCCTATAATTCACCCCTCCACTTT